This TCR beta chain was documented in a study of T cells after yellow fever vaccination. The overall study: SMART-Seq v4 Ultra Low Input prepared the low-cell-number fractions.

Generation of TCR cDNA used 5'RACE template switching (which added a universal primer site and UMIs). TCRdb independently ran MiXCR on the 5' RACE reads; one entry per CDR3 protein. The sample yields under 150,000 distinct CDR3 sequences, about 8% seen once. Overall study findings and caveats: Of the clonotypes, a small share occurred in both CD4 and CD8 compartments.

This clonotype occurred many times. Its antigen is as yet unknown. This sample comprised CD4+ T cells sorted from PBMCs, obtained 5 days after the yellow fever booster vaccination. The sequence came from a young man who received the YFV17D yellow fever vaccine.

This CDR3 reads CSAIRGLDEQYF. The CDR3 bases are TGCAGTGCGATCAGGGGGCTCGACGAGCAGTACTTC. J is TRBJ2-7 and V is TRBV20-1; TRBD1 aligns across 8 bases. V shed 6 bases, J shed 5 bases, and the junction held 6 bases outside the gene matches. The CDR3 runs to 12 residues. CDR1 is DFQATT and CDR2 is SNEGSKA in the germline V gene (reference sequence).